A single sample gave rise to the 15 T cell receptor beta chains below, sequenced in a study of blood T cell repertoires in COVID-19. Produced via immunoSEQ multiplex PCR; TCRdb's table is partial and in-frame only. The data show almost 250,000 clones, roughly 85% seen once. Sequencing input: PBMCs or T cells enriched from blood (not recorded which). These receptors all come from a woman in her forties or fifties with acute COVID-19.

In its sample, this clone was seen a few times. V gene TRBV5-4 combines with J gene TRBJ1-1; 7 bases are shared with TRBD1. The CDR3 extends over 13 amino acids. CDR1 and CDR2 (germline): SGHNT, YYREEE (reference sequence). The ends lost 4 bases at V and 3 bases at J; junction bases unmatched: 3. CDR3 sequence (DNA): TGTGCCAGCAGCAACACAGGGGACACTGAAGCTTTCTTT. It yields the protein CASSNTGDTEAFF.

This chain links TRBV5-1 with TRBJ2-1, with 8 positions matching TRBD2. In germline, CDR1 is SGHRS, CDR2 YFSETQ. Losses at the gene ends were 0 bases for V and 3 bases for J; bases not matched to a gene: 2. The CDR3 contains 15 residues. CDR3: CASSLGAGGYNEQFF. The CDR3 nucleotides are TGCGCCAGCAGCTTGGGGGCGGGGGGCTACAATGAGCAGTTCTTC.

The chain couples TRBV18 to TRBJ2-6; TRBD1 is a possible D gene (5 bases). CDR3 size: 20 residues. The V end lost 1 base, the J end lost 0 bases, and 19 bases lay between the germline ends. Germline CDR1 reads KGHSH; CDR2 reads LQKENI. The CDR3 loop reads CASSPLREAPSLSGANVLTF. The CDR3 nucleotides are TGTGCCAGCTCACCACTCAGGGAAGCTCCATCCCTCTCTGGGGCCAACGTCCTGACTTTC.

The chain carries TRBV9 and TRBJ1-1; D gene unclear. Trimming took off 2 bases at V and 2 bases at J, with 10 bases between the two ends. Looked up from germline, CDR1 is SGDLS and CDR2 is YYNGEE. The CDR3 has 14 residues. The DNA of the CDR3 is TGTGCCAGCAGCGTTATTCCTAGTAACACTGAAGCTTTCTTT. As protein: CASSVIPSNTEAFF.

V usage is TRBV11-2 and J usage is TRBJ1-2; TRBD1 agrees at 9 bases. The V segment lost 5 bases and the J segment 6 bases; nucleotides outside the gene matches: 1. The CDR3 is 12 residues long. Germline V gene data show CDR1 as SGHAT and CDR2 as FQNNGV. CDR3 loop: CASSRTGDGYTF. The CDR3 coding sequence is TGTGCCAGCAGCAGGACAGGGGATGGCTACACCTTC. Using reference TRBV11-2 and TRBJ1-2 for the parts outside the CDR3, the full variable domain is EAGVAQSPRYKIIEKRQSVAFWCNPISGHATLYWYQQILGQGPKLLIQFQNNGVVDDSQLPKDRFSAERLKGVDSTLKIQPAKLEDSAVYLCASSRTGDGYTFGSGTRLTVV.

The gene calls are TRBV6-5 and TRBJ1-6; possibly TRBD1 for D (6 bases). This CDR3 is built from 14 residues. Trimming shortened V by 5 bases and J by 8 bases, and 13 bases separated the two germline ends. From germline, CDR1 is MNHEY and CDR2 SVGAGI. The DNA for the CDR3 is TGTGCCAGCAGTAGAACAGGGTTCGATTCACCCCTCCACTTT. It codes for CASSRTGFDSPLHF.

The chain joins TRBV7-9 to TRBJ2-5; 7 bases map to TRBD1. Germline values: CDR1 SEHNR, CDR2 FQNEAQ (reference sequence). CDR3 length equals 16 residues. V lost 4 bases to trimming and J lost 7 bases; unmatched junction nucleotides: 15. CDR3 sequence reads: CASSSPNRQGWGTQYF. The CDR3 DNA reads as TGTGCCAGCAGCTCCCCAAACAGACAGGGATGGGGGACCCAGTACTTC.

This chain uses TRBV9 with TRBJ2-6, with TRBD1 matching 7 bases. Losses at the gene ends were 4 bases for V and 0 bases for J; bases not matched to a gene: 10. The CDR3 loop spans 18 amino acids. CDR1 and CDR2 from the germline V gene are SGDLS and YYNGEE. The CDR3 region has the DNA TGTGCCAGCAGCCGTCGCTCGGGACAGCTCTCTGGGGCCAACGTCCTGACTTTC. This gives the protein CASSRRSGQLSGANVLTF.

This chain uses TRBV6-2 or TRBV6-3 with TRBJ2-2, with 9 bases identical to TRBD2. The J segment lost 4 bases and the V segment lost 2 bases, leaving 5 bases of the junction unmatched. The CDR3 loop spans 16 amino acids. Germline CDR1 and CDR2: MNHEY and SVGEGT. The CDR3 DNA follows: TGTGCCAGCAGTTACCGGGCGGGGGGGACCACCGGGGAGCTGTTTTTT. This translates into CASSYRAGGTTGELFF.

In this sample, this clone turned up a few times. The chain uses TRBV6-2 or TRBV6-3 and TRBJ1-2; tentative D call: TRBD1 (6 bases). This CDR3 spans 13 amino acids. CDR1 is MNHEY, CDR2 SVGEGT, per germline. Trimming took 5 bases from V and 6 from J, leaving 13 bases between them. The CDR3 spells CASSRQARDGYTF. The CDR3 DNA sequence: TGTGCCAGCAGTCGACAGGCTCGGGATGGCTACACCTTC.

This clone was seen a single time. The chain employs TRBV11-1 and TRBJ2-1; 11 bases fit TRBD1. The CDR3 sequence is 14 residues long. CDR1 and CDR2 (germline): SGHAT, FQDESV (reference sequence). J was trimmed by 12 bases and V by 1 base; bases with no gene match: 5. DNA for the CDR3: TGTGCCAGCAGCTTAGGGACAGGGGGCCTATGGCAGTTCTTC. Translation: CASSLGTGGLWQFF.

The V call is TRBV11-2, the J call TRBJ1-1; 8 positions agree with TRBD1. Germline-derived CDR1 and CDR2 are SGHAT and FQNNGV. CDR3 length: 16 residues. Trimming took 4 bases from V and 6 from J; bases not matched to a gene: 13. CDR3 sequence reads: CASSWSGGTGGAEAFF. CDR3 nucleotides: TGTGCCAGCAGCTGGAGTGGAGGGACAGGCGGGGCTGAAGCTTTCTTT.

The chain links TRBV19 to TRBJ1-1, with D possibly TRBD1 on 5 matching bases. The V and J ends lost 7 bases and 0 bases respectively, with 18 bases between them. Per germline, CDR1 LNHDA and CDR2 SQIVND (reference sequence). The length of the CDR3 is 16 residues. CDR3 loop: CASTAGRSQMNTEAFF. The CDR3 nucleotides are TGTGCCAGTACTGCGGGGCGATCACAAATGAACACTGAAGCTTTCTTT.

This rearrangement joins TRBV28 to TRBJ1-5; D unresolved. This CDR3 comprises 14 residues. Germline CDR1 and CDR2: MDHEN and SYDVKM. V lost 5 bases and J lost 4, with 12 bases in between. CDR3 protein: CASSLVPVNQPQHF. The DNA of the CDR3 is TGTGCCAGCAGTCTCGTCCCGGTGAATCAGCCCCAGCATTTT. Full variable domain (rest looked up from reference TRBV28 and TRBJ1-5): DVKVTQSSRYLVKRTGEKVFLECVQDMDHENMFWYRQDPGLGLRLIYFSYDVKMKEKGDIPEGYSVSREKKERFSLILESASTNQTSMYLCASSLVPVNQPQHFGDGTRLSIL.

This chain links TRBV25-1 with TRBJ1-4; tentative D call: TRBD1 (6 bases). This CDR3 spans 13 amino acids. The germline V gene encodes CDR1 MGHDK and CDR2 SYGVNS. The V and J ends lost 5 bases and 4 bases respectively, with 8 bases between them. The CDR3 sequence: CASSLQGNEKLFF. The CDR3 nucleotides read TGTGCCAGCAGTTTACAGGGTAATGAAAAACTGTTTTTT.